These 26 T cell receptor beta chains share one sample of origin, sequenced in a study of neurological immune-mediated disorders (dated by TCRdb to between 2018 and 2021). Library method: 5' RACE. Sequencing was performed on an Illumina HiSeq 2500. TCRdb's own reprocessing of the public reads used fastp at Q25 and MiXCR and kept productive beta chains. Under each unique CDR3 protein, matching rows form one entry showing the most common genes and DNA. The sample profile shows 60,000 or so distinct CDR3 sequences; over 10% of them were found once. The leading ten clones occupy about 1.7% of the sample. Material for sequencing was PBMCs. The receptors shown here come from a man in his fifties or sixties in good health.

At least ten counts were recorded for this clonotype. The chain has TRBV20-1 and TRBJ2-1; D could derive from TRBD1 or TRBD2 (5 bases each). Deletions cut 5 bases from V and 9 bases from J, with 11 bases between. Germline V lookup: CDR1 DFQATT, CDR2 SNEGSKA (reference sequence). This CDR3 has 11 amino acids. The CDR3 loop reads CSALGVGEQFF. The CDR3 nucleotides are TGCAGTGCTCTGGGGGTTGGTGAGCAGTTCTTC.

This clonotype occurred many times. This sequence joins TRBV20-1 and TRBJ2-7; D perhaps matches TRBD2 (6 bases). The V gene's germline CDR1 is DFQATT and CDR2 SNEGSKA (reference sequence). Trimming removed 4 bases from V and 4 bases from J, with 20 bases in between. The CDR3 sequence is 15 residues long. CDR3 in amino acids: CSATYFGGPTYEQYF. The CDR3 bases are TGCAGTGCTACCTATTTCGGGGGACCGACTTACGAGCAGTACTTC.

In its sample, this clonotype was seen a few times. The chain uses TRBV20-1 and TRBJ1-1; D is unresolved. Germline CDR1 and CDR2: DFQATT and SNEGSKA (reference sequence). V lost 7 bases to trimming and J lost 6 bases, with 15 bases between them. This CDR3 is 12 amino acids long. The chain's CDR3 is CSGEGFGPEAFF. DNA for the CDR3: TGCAGTGGAGAGGGATTCGGGCCTGAAGCTTTCTTT.

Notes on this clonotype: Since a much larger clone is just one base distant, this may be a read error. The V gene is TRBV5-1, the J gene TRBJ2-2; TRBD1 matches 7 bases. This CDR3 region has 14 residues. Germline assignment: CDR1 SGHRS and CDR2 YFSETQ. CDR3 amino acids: CASSLLQGSGEPFF. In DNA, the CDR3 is TGCGCCAGCAGCTTGTTACAGGGGTCCGGGGAGCCGTTTTTT.

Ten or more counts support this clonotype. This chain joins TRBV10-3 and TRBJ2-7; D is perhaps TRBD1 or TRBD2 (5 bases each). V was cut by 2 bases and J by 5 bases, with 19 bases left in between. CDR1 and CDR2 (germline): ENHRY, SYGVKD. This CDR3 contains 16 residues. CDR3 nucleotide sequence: TGTGCCATCAGTGAGAGGAGCGGAAAAAGGGGCGACGAGCAGTACTTC. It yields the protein CAISERSGKRGDEQYF.

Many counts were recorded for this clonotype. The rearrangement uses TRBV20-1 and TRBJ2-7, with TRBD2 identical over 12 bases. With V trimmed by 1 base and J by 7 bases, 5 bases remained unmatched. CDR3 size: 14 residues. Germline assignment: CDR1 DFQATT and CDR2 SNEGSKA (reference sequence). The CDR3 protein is CSARASGGAKEQYF. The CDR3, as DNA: TGCAGTGCTAGAGCTAGCGGGGGGGCCAAAGAGCAGTACTTC.

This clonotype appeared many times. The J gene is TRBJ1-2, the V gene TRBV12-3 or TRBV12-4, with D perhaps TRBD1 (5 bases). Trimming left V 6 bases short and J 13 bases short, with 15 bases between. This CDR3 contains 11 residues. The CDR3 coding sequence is TGTGCCAGCAGCTCCCTAGGGGTCCCCACCTTC. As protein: CASSSLGVPTF.

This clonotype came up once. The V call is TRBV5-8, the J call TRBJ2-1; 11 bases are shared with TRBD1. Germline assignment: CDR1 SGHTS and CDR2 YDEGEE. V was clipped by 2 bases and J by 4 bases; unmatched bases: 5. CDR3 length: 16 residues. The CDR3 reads CASSLGGTGGYNEQFF. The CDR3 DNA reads TGTGCCAGCAGCTTAGGGGGGACAGGGGGATACAATGAGCAGTTCTTC.

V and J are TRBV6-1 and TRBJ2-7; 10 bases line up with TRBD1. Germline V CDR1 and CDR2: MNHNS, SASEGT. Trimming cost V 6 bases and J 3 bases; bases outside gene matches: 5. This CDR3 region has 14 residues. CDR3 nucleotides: TGTGCCAGCAGGCCGGGACAGGGGAACTACGAGCAGTACTTC. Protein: CASRPGQGNYEQYF.

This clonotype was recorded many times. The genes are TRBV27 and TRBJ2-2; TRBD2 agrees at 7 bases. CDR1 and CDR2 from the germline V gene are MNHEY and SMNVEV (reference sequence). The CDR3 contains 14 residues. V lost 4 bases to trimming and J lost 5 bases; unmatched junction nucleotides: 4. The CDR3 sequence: CASSWGLQTGELFF. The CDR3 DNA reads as TGTGCCAGCAGTTGGGGACTACAAACCGGGGAGCTGTTTTTT.

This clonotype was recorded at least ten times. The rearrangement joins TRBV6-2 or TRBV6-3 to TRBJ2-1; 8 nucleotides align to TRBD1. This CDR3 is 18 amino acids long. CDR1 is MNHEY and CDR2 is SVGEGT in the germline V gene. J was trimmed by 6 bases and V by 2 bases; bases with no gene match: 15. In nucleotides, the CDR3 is TGTGCCAGCAGTTACGACCCAAACCAGGGGGCGCGGACCAATGAGCAGTTCTTC. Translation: CASSYDPNQGARTNEQFF.

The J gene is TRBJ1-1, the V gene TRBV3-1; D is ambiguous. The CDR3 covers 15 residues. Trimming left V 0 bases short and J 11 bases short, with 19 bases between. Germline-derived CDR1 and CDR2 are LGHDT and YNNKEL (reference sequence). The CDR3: CASSQDFGGNDDAFF. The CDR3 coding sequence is TGTGCCAGCAGCCAAGATTTCGGAGGGAACGACGACGCTTTCTTT.

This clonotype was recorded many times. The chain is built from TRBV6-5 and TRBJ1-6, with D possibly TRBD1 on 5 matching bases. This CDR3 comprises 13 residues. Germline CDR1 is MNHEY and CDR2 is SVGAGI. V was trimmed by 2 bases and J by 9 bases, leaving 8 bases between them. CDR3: CASSYEGTSPLHF. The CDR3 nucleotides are TGTGCCAGCAGTTACGAGGGGACTTCACCCCTCCACTTT.

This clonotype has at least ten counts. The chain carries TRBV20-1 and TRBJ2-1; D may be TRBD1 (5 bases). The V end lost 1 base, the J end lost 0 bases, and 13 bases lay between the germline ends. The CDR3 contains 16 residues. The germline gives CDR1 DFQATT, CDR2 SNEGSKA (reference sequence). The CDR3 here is CSARAQTGSSYNEQFF. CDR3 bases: TGCAGTGCTAGAGCTCAAACAGGTTCCTCCTACAATGAGCAGTTCTTC.

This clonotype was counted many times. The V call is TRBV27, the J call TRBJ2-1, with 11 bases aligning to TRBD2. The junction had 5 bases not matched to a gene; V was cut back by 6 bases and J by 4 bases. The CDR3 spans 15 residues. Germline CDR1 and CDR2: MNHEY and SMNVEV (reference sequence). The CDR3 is CASRSSGGLYNEQFF. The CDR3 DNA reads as TGTGCCAGCAGGTCTAGCGGGGGGCTGTACAATGAGCAGTTCTTC.

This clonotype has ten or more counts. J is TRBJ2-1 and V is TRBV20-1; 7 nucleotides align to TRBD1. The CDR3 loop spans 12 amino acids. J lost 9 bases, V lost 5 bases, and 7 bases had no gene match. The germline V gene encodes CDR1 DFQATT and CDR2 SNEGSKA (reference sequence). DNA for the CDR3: TGCAGTGCTGGGAGACAGGGTCTTGAGCAGTTCTTC. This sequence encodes CSAGRQGLEQFF.

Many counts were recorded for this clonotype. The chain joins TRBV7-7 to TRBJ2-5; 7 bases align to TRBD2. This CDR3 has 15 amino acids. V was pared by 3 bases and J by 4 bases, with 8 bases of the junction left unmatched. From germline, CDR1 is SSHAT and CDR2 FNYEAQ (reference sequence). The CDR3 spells CASSFSSGGAETQYF. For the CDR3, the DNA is TGTGCCAGCAGCTTTTCCTCGGGGGGAGCAGAGACCCAGTACTTC.

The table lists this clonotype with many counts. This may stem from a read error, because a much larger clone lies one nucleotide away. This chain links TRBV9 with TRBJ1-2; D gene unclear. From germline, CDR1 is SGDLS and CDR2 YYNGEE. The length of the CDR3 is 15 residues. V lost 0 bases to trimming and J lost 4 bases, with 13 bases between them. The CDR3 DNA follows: TGTGCCAGCAGCGTAGACAGCCAGTTCCTCTATGGCTACACCTTC. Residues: CASSVDSQFLYGYTF.

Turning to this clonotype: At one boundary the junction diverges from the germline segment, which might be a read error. CDR3 loop: CASSLGGLGNTVYF. CDR3 in DNA: TGCGCCAGCAGCTTGGGTGGACTCGGAAACACCGTATATTTT. V gene TRBV5-1 combines with J gene TRBJ1-3; D uncertain. The germline gives CDR1 SGHRS, CDR2 YFSETQ. This CDR3 comprises 14 residues.

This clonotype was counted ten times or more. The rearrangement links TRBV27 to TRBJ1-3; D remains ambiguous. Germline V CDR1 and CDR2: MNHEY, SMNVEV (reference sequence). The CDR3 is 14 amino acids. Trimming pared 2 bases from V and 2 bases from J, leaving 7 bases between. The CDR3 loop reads CASSLVGTGNTIYF. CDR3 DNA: TGTGCCAGCAGTTTAGTGGGGACTGGAAACACCATATATTTT.

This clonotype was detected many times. In DNA, the CDR3 is TGCGCCAGCAGTGAGGGTCCCTCCACAGATACGCAGTATTTT. Its protein is CASSEGPSTDTQYF. V gene TRBV5-1 combines with J gene TRBJ2-3; D perhaps matches TRBD2 (5 bases). Trimming pared 5 bases from V and 2 bases from J, leaving 12 bases between. There are 14 residues in the CDR3. The germline V gene has CDR1 SGHRS and CDR2 YFSETQ.

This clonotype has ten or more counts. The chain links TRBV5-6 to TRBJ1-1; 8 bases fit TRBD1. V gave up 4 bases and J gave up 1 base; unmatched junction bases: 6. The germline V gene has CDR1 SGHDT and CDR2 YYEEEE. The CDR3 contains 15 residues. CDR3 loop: CASSEPGTGNTEAFF. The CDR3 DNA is TGTGCCAGCAGCGAGCCCGGGACAGGGAACACTGAAGCTTTCTTT.

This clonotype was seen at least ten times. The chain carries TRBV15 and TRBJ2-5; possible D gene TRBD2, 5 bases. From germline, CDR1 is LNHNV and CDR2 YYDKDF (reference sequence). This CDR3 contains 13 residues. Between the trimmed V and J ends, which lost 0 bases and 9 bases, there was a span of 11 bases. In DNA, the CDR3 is TGTGCCACCAGCAGAGATAAGATGAGGGCCCAGTACTTC. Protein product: CATSRDKMRAQYF.

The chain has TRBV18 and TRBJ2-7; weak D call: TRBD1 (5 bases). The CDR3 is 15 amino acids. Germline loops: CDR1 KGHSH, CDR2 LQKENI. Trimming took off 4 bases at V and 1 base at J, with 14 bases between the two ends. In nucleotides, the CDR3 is TGTGCCAGCTCACTACTCCAGGGTGGGTCCTACGAGCAGTACTTC. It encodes CASSLLQGGSYEQYF.

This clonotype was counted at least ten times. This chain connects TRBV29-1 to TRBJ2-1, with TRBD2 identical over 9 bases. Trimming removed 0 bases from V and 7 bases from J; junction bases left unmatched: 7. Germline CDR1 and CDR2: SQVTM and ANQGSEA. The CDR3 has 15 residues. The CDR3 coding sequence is TGCAGCGTTGAAGATCGGCGGGGGGGCGGGAATGAGCAGTTCTTC. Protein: CSVEDRRGGGNEQFF.

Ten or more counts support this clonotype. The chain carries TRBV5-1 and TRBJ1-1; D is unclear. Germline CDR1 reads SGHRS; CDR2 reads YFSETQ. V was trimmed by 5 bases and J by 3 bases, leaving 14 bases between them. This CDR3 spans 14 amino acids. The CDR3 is CASSLRNGYTEAFF. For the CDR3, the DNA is TGCGCCAGCAGTCTACGAAACGGATACACTGAAGCTTTCTTT.